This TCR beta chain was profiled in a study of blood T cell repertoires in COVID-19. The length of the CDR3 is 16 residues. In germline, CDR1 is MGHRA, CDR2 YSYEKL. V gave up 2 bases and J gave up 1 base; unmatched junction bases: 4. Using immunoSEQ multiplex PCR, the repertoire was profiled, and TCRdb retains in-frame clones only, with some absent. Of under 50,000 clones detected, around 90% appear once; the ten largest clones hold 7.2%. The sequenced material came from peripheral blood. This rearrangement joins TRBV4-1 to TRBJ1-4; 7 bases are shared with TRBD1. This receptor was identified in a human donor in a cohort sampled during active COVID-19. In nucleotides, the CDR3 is TGCGCCAGCAGCCAACGTACAGGGGAAACTAATGAAAAACTGTTTTTT. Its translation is CASSQRTGETNEKLFF.